This TCR beta chain was sequenced for a study of blood T cell repertoires in COVID-19. Sequencing was performed with immunoSEQ multiplex PCR; in TCRdb, only in-frame clones are kept and a portion is missing. This sample has 150,000 to 200,000 clones, with about 88% found just once. J lost 0 bases, V lost 2 bases, and 5 bases had no gene match. Per germline, CDR1 MNHNS and CDR2 SASEGT. The CDR3 loop spans 19 amino acids. The gene calls are TRBV6-1 and TRBJ2-1, with TRBD2 identical over 15 bases. Sequencing was performed on peripheral blood. The sequence was obtained from a man aged 18 to 35 who had recovered from COVID-19. The CDR3 DNA follows: TGTGCCAGCAGTGAACTCGGGACTAGCGGGAGGCGCTCCTACAATGAGCAGTTCTTC. Translating it yields CASSELGTSGRRSYNEQFF.